This TCR beta chain comes out of a study of T cells in Graves' hyperthyroidism and ophthalmopathy. Study context: Pretreatment peripheral blood was obtained at initial diagnosis.

Study-level results: The model made its ophthalmopathy prediction, and onset followed a median about 6 months later. Classification by a 13 V-J model distinguished ophthalmopathy from stable hyperthyroidism.

Researchers took RNA transcripts and amplified the TCR beta CDR3 regions from them. An initial round of RT-PCR targeting the TCR CDR3 relied on the HTBI primer set. Via MiXCR, TCRdb re-called the multiplex PCR reads, giving one row per CDR3 protein. The table records 700,000 or so distinct CDR3 sequences, less than 20% of them present only once. Subjects aged 18 to 65 presented with newly diagnosed hyperthyroidism of less than 2 months' duration. This clonotype appeared a few times. Its cognate antigen is unknown. The V gene's germline CDR1 is DFQATT and CDR2 SNEGSKA (reference sequence). The CDR3 covers 17 residues. V was trimmed by 0 bases and J by 3 bases, leaving 20 bases between them.

The sequencing sample was made of blood. The receptor was isolated from a man between 18 and 29 years old with Graves' hyperthyroidism. The gene calls are TRBV20-1 and TRBJ1-1, with no clear D. The CDR3 coding sequence is TGCAGTGCTAGAGATTTACCCGGGAGTCTACCCTACACTGAAGCTTTCTTT. It yields the protein CSARDLPGSLPYTEAFF.